Below are 28 T cell receptor beta chains sequenced from a single sample in a study of vaccination effects on CD4 cells after COVID-19. Antigen specificity for these receptors is unknown. CD4+ T cells specific for antigen were expanded with viral peptide pools by the ViraFEST assay before sequencing. At the end of about 9 days of culture, CD4+ T cells were isolated. Prior SARS-CoV-2 infection was absent in the vaccine recipients, as shown by negative nucleocapsid antibodies. Assay used: immunoSEQ multiplex PCR; TCRdb lists only in-frame clones, some missing. The data show 65,000 to 85,000 clones, 80% seen once. The sample consisted of CD4+ T cells from PBMCs cultured with SARS-CoV-2 spike peptides, taken before COVID-19 vaccination. These receptors all stem from a human donor who received a COVID-19 vaccine.

There are a few counts of this clone. The chain has TRBV5-1 and TRBJ2-1; 10 positions agree with TRBD2. Germline V lookup: CDR1 SGHRS, CDR2 YFSETQ. Germline trimming cut 3 bases from V and 1 base from J; bases unmatched to any gene: 13. This CDR3 region has 19 residues. The chain's CDR3 is CASSSQGVAGGRSYNEQFF. For the CDR3, the DNA is TGCGCCAGCAGCTCCCAGGGTGTAGCGGGGGGCCGTTCCTACAATGAGCAGTTCTTC.

The rearrangement joins TRBV6-2 or TRBV6-3 to TRBJ2-7; possible D gene TRBD1, 6 bases. CDR3 length: 16 amino acids. From germline, CDR1 is MNHEY and CDR2 SVGEGT. Trimming took 2 bases from V and 1 from J, leaving 15 bases between them. CDR3 DNA sequence: TGTGCCAGCAGTTACGAGCAATCGAGGGGGTCCTACGAGCAGTACGTC. Translating gives CASSYEQSRGSYEQYV.

V is TRBV7-2 and J is TRBJ2-4, with D hard to call. Germline V gene data show CDR1 as SGHTA and CDR2 as FQGNSA. Deletions cut 2 bases from V and 4 bases from J, with 3 bases between. The CDR3 has 12 amino acids. CDR3 in amino acids: CASSLQKNIQYF. CDR3 coding DNA: TGTGCCAGCAGCTTACAAAAAAACATTCAGTACTTC.

The chain has TRBV6-1 and TRBJ1-4; no definite D call. Per the germline V gene, CDR1 is MNHNS and CDR2 is SASEGT. The CDR3 is made up of 16 amino acids. Trimming shortened V by 0 bases and J by 4 bases, and 12 bases separated the two germline ends. This CDR3 reads CASSEAGRKINEKLFF. In nucleotides, the CDR3 is TGTGCCAGCAGTGAAGCAGGGCGGAAAATTAATGAAAAACTGTTTTTT.

The genes are TRBV28 and TRBJ1-2; maybe TRBD1 (6 bases). Germline lookup yields CDR1 MDHEN and CDR2 SYDVKM. This CDR3 comprises 11 residues. V was shortened by 6 bases and J by 8 bases, with 10 bases between the two germline ends. The CDR3 coding sequence is TGTGCCAGCAGACAGGGCCGGGGCTACACCTTC. As protein: CASRQGRGYTF.

V is TRBV10-2 and J is TRBJ1-2; 10 bases match TRBD1. Trimming took 8 bases from V and 4 from J; bases not matched to a gene: 7. The V gene's germline CDR1 is WSHSY and CDR2 SAAADI. The CDR3 contains 14 residues. The CDR3 nucleotides read TGCGCCAGCCGAGACAGGGGGCGCGTCTATGGCTACACCTTC. Translated, it gives CASRDRGRVYGYTF.

This clone was observed a few times. The genes are TRBV4-1 and TRBJ1-6, with D uncertain. Trimming stripped 0 bases from V and 4 bases from J, with 10 bases between. This CDR3 region has 16 residues. Germline V gives CDR1 MGHRA, CDR2 YSYEKL. The CDR3, as DNA: TGCGCCAGCAGCCAAGATGGCTGGAGTTATAATTCACCCCTCCACTTT. Its translation is CASSQDGWSYNSPLHF.

The rearrangement uses TRBV7-3 and TRBJ1-2; 9 nucleotides align to TRBD1. V shed 5 bases, J shed 6 bases, and the junction held 13 bases outside the gene matches. The CDR3 has 16 amino acids. The V gene's germline CDR1 is SGHTA and CDR2 FQGTGA. The CDR3 DNA reads TGTGCCAGCAGCCCCCAGGGGGACAGGGTATGGGATGGCTACACCTTC. This encodes CASSPQGDRVWDGYTF. The complete variable domain, with remaining parts taken from reference TRBV7-3 and TRBJ1-2, reads GAGVSQTPSNKVTEKGKYVELRCDPISGHTALYWYRQSLGQGPEFLIYFQGTGAADDSGLPNDRFFAVRPEGSVSTLKIQRTERGDSAVYLCASSPQGDRVWDGYTFGSGTRLTVV.

V is TRBV5-4 and J is TRBJ2-1; D might be TRBD1 (5 bases). Germline V gene lookup returns CDR1 SGHNT and CDR2 YYREEE (reference sequence). Between the trimmed V and J ends, which lost 5 bases and 3 bases, there was a span of 21 bases. The CDR3 is made up of 17 amino acids. CDR3 DNA: TGTGCCAGCAGGCCCGGTGGGGCAGGGCCTCTCTACAATGAGCAGTTCTTC. This encodes CASRPGGAGPLYNEQFF. The whole variable domain, remainder taken from reference TRBV5-4 and TRBJ2-1, is ETGVTQSPTHLIKTRGQQVTLRCSSQSGHNTVSWYQQALGQGPQFIFQYYREEENGRGNFPPRFSGLQFPNYSSELNVNALELDDSALYLCASRPGGAGPLYNEQFFGPGTRLTVL.

The J gene is TRBJ1-5, the V gene TRBV10-1; D unclear. The CDR3 runs to 17 residues. The germline V gene has CDR1 WNHNN and CDR2 SYGVQD (reference sequence). V lost 1 base to trimming and J lost 2 bases, with 15 bases between them. The CDR3 DNA reads TGCGCCAGCAGTGAGTTGGTTGGGGTAAACGGCAATCAGCCCCAGCATTTT. Translation: CASSELVGVNGNQPQHF.

The V call is TRBV18, the J call TRBJ2-3, with 7 bases aligning to TRBD1. The CDR3 contains 15 residues. With 4 bases clipped from V and 3 bases from J, the junction kept 7 bases outside the gene matches. Germline lookup yields CDR1 KGHSH and CDR2 LQKENI. The chain's CDR3 is CASSLYRGETDTQYF. Here the CDR3 DNA reads TGTGCCAGCTCACTTTACAGGGGCGAAACAGATACGCAGTATTTT.

This clone was detected only once. This chain links TRBV3-1 (or the pseudogene TRBV3-2) with TRBJ1-2; D gene uncertain. The CDR3 extends over 15 amino acids. CDR1 is LGHDT and CDR2 is YNNKEL in the germline V gene (reference sequence). With 0 bases removed from V and 5 bases from J, the gap between germline ends came to 13 bases. The CDR3 DNA reads as TGTGCCAGCAGCCAAGATTTGGTCTTGGGGTATGGCTACACCTTC. Translating it yields CASSQDLVLGYGYTF.

The chain combines TRBV5-6 with TRBJ2-4, with TRBD1 matching 7 bases. V lost 4 bases and J lost 4; bases outside the gene matches: 5. The CDR3 sequence is 14 residues long. Germline assignment: CDR1 SGHDT and CDR2 YYEEEE. CDR3 amino acids: CASSLPGQKNIQYF. CDR3 bases: TGTGCCAGCAGCCTTCCGGGACAGAAAAACATTCAGTACTTC.

V gene TRBV6-1 combines with J gene TRBJ1-2; a possible D gene is TRBD1 (5 bases). The CDR3 covers 17 residues. Germline values: CDR1 MNHNS, CDR2 SASEGT. With 2 bases removed from V and 3 bases from J, the gap between germline ends came to 19 bases. The CDR3 loop is CASSERLLGTGYYGYTF. The CDR3 coding sequence is TGTGCCAGCAGTGAAAGGTTGTTAGGGACGGGGTACTATGGCTACACCTTC.

The chain is built from TRBV20-1 and TRBJ2-4; D not certain. V was cut by 3 bases and J by 0 bases, with 9 bases left in between. Germline lookup yields CDR1 DFQATT and CDR2 SNEGSKA (reference sequence). The CDR3 spans 14 residues. This chain's CDR3 is CSASGLLAKNIQYF. The CDR3 DNA is TGCAGTGCTAGTGGGCTTCTAGCCAAAAACATTCAGTACTTC.

V is TRBV19 and J is TRBJ1-5; perhaps TRBD1 as D (5 bases). The germline gives CDR1 LNHDA, CDR2 SQIVND (reference sequence). The CDR3 extends over 17 amino acids. V lost 2 bases, J lost 7 bases, and 21 bases lay in between. CDR3 region: CASSIPPGPGVRQPQHF. DNA of the CDR3: TGTGCCAGTAGTATACCCCCCGGGCCGGGGGTTAGACAGCCCCAGCATTTT. The full variable domain, in which reference TRBV19 and TRBJ1-5 provide the parts outside the CDR3, is DGGITQSPKYLFRKEGQNVTLSCEQNLNHDAMYWYRQDPGQGLRLIYYSQIVNDFQKGDIAEGYSVSREKKESFPLTVTSAQKNPTAFYLCASSIPPGPGVRQPQHFGDGTRLSIL.

This clone was recorded only once. The chain employs TRBV19 and TRBJ2-7, with TRBD2 matching 8 bases. Per the germline V gene, CDR1 is LNHDA and CDR2 is SQIVND (reference sequence). The CDR3 sequence is 16 residues long. V was clipped by 3 bases and J by 4 bases; unmatched bases: 11. The CDR3 region has the DNA TGTGCCAGTAGTATCACCCACGGGGGGGCCCGATACGAGCAGTACGTC. This sequence encodes CASSITHGGARYEQYV.

The chain uses TRBV7-9 and TRBJ2-7, with D possibly being TRBD1 (7 bases). In germline, CDR1 is SEHNR, CDR2 FQNEAQ (reference sequence). Trimming stripped 5 bases from V and 0 bases from J, with 14 bases between. CDR3 length equals 15 residues. CDR3 in DNA: TGTGCCAGCAGCAGCCAGGGGGGAAGCTCCTACGAGCAGTACGTC. Protein: CASSSQGGSSYEQYV.

J is TRBJ2-1 and V is TRBV5-1, with TRBD1 matching over 10 bases. Germline loops: CDR1 SGHRS, CDR2 YFSETQ. V lost 0 bases and J lost 8; bases outside the gene matches: 5. This CDR3 contains 15 residues. The CDR3 sequence is CASSLAGQGNHEQFF. The DNA of the CDR3 is TGCGCCAGCAGCTTGGCGGGACAGGGGAATCATGAGCAGTTCTTC.

This sequence joins TRBV5-1 and TRBJ2-1, with D tentatively TRBD1 (7 bases). The V gene lost 2 bases and the J gene lost 6 bases, with 15 bases spanning the gap. Germline loops: CDR1 SGHRS, CDR2 YFSETQ. This CDR3 comprises 15 residues. The DNA of the CDR3 is TGCGCCAGCAGCTTAGGAGGGGGCTCGGTCAATGAGCAGTTCTTC. It yields the protein CASSLGGGSVNEQFF.

The chain has TRBV24-1 and TRBJ2-3, with TRBD1 identical over 8 bases. Trimming removed 5 bases from V and 5 bases from J; junction bases left unmatched: 8. The germline V gene has CDR1 KGHDR and CDR2 SFDVKD. The CDR3 runs 15 residues. CDR3 DNA: TGTGCCACCAGTGCCAAGACAGGGGCAAGAGATACGCAGTATTTT. As protein: CATSAKTGARDTQYF.

This chain uses TRBV28 with TRBJ1-4; D is unclear. Germline lookup yields CDR1 MDHEN and CDR2 SYDVKM. This CDR3 has 14 amino acids. V lost 7 bases to trimming and J lost 1 base, with 10 bases between them. The CDR3 here is CASTEYGTNEKLFF. The CDR3 DNA is TGTGCCAGCACCGAGTACGGAACTAATGAAAAACTGTTTTTT.

The gene calls are TRBV4-3 and TRBJ2-6; 7 bases align to TRBD1. Germline V CDR1 and CDR2: LGHNA, YSLEER. CDR3 length equals 19 residues. With 2 bases clipped from V and 1 base from J, the junction kept 11 bases outside the gene matches. The CDR3 reads CASSQLPGQSRSGANVLTF. In DNA form, the CDR3 reads TGCGCCAGCAGCCAATTACCGGGACAGTCTAGATCTGGGGCCAACGTCCTGACTTTC.

The rearrangement joins TRBV24-1 to TRBJ1-5, with D possibly TRBD1 on 6 matching bases. The CDR3 has 15 residues. Trimming stripped 4 bases from V and 6 bases from J, with 15 bases between. The germline V gene encodes CDR1 KGHDR and CDR2 SFDVKD. CDR3 residues: CATSEARDTGQPQHF. The CDR3 DNA is TGTGCCACCAGTGAGGCTCGGGACACAGGTCAGCCCCAGCATTTT.

This clone occurred once. The chain joins TRBV9 to TRBJ1-3; TRBD1 might be the D (5 bases). Trimming removed 0 bases from V and 11 bases from J, with 18 bases in between. Germline CDR1 is SGDLS and CDR2 is YYNGEE. The length of the CDR3 is 15 residues. As DNA, the CDR3 is TGTGCCAGCAGCGTAGGATCCGGCAGGGAGGGCTCCATATATTTT. This gives the protein CASSVGSGREGSIYF.

This clone was seen once. The chain carries TRBV5-1 and TRBJ2-1, with 13 nucleotides matching TRBD2. The CDR3 covers 16 residues. CDR1 and CDR2 from the germline V gene are SGHRS and YFSETQ. Trimming at V came to 3 bases and at J to 5 bases, leaving 5 bases not matched to a gene. The CDR3, as DNA: TGCGCCAGCAGCTCACTAGCGGGGGGGCTAGACAATGAGCAGTTCTTC. Its translation is CASSSLAGGLDNEQFF.

This rearrangement joins TRBV6-2 or TRBV6-3 to TRBJ2-3; D gene unclear. The ends were cut back, 5 bases at V and 1 base at J, with 10 bases in the middle. Germline V lookup: CDR1 MNHEY, CDR2 SVGEGT. The CDR3 totals 14 residues. In DNA form, the CDR3 reads TGTGCCAGCAGTGCCGTCGGCGGCACAGATACGCAGTATTTT. It is translated as CASSAVGGTDTQYF.

The CDR3 DNA reads as TGTGCCAGCAGTCCGCGGACAGGGGGCCGTAACATTCAGTACTTC. Translated, it gives CASSPRTGGRNIQYF. The chain links TRBV28 to TRBJ2-4; 11 bases match TRBD1. The CDR3 extends over 15 amino acids. Germline V gives CDR1 MDHEN, CDR2 SYDVKM. With 5 bases clipped from V and 7 bases from J, the junction kept 7 bases outside the gene matches. The full variable domain, with the rest looked up from reference TRBV28 and TRBJ2-4, is DVKVTQSSRYLVKRTGEKVFLECVQDMDHENMFWYRQDPGLGLRLIYFSYDVKMKEKGDIPEGYSVSREKKERFSLILESASTNQTSMYLCASSPRTGGRNIQYFGAGTRLSVL.